One sample yielded the 9 T cell receptor beta chains listed below, sequenced in a study of T cells in Graves' hyperthyroidism and ophthalmopathy. RNA transcripts provided the source from which TCR beta CDR3 regions were amplified. First-round RT-PCR with HTBI primers amplified the TCR CDR3 region. One entry per CDR3 protein, called by TCRdb with MiXCR from the multiplex PCR reads. In the table there are about 520,000 distinct CDR3 sequences, approximately 24% of which are singletons. Sequenced: blood. The receptors shown here come from a young woman with Graves' ophthalmopathy.

This clonotype has only a few counts. V is TRBV7-8 and J is TRBJ2-5, with a weak D call TRBD2 (6 bases). The germline CDR1 and CDR2 sequences are SGHVS and FQNEAQ. The ends were cut back, 5 bases at V and 3 bases at J, with 16 bases in the middle. The CDR3 is 15 amino acids. CDR3 DNA: TGTGCCAGCAGCCGGGGGACGGATTTCGAAGAGACCCAGTACTTC. Translation gives CASSRGTDFEETQYF.

The J gene is TRBJ2-2, the V gene TRBV20-1, with D perhaps TRBD2 (6 bases). Germline CDR1 reads DFQATT; CDR2 reads SNEGSKA (reference sequence). This CDR3 spans 14 amino acids. Trimming pared 2 bases from V and 3 bases from J, leaving 10 bases between. CDR3 in DNA: TGCAGTGCTAGATCTAGCGTGGACACCGGGGAGCTGTTTTTT. This codes for CSARSSVDTGELFF.

This clonotype was recorded many times. This chain connects TRBV4-3 to TRBJ2-7; 10 nucleotides match TRBD2. The CDR3 runs 16 residues. Germline V lookup: CDR1 LGHNA, CDR2 YSLEER. V was clipped by 0 bases and J by 6 bases; unmatched bases: 8. The CDR3 reads CASSQDWGTSVGEQYF. For the CDR3, the DNA is TGCGCCAGCAGCCAAGATTGGGGGACTAGCGTCGGCGAGCAGTACTTC.

About this clonotype: One end of the junction is discordant with germline, which a read error may explain. The chain uses TRBV29-1 and TRBJ2-2; 11 bases are a match to TRBD2. CDR3 length: 15 residues. Germline assignment: CDR1 SQVTM and CDR2 ANQGSEA. CDR3 residues: CSIDGTSGNTGELFF. The CDR3 DNA reads as TGCAGCATTGACGGGACTAGCGGAAACACCGGGGAGCTGTTTTTT.

Note on this clonotype: A read error may account for a junction end that differs from germline. The V and J genes are TRBV28 and TRBJ1-2, with 10 bases aligning to TRBD1. The CDR3 spans 15 residues. Germline V CDR1 and CDR2: MDHEN, SYDVKM. In nucleotides, the CDR3 is TGTGCCAGCAAATCCGGGACAGGGGAATACTATAGCTACACCTTC. Encoded protein: CASKSGTGEYYSYTF.

This clonotype was seen a handful of times. Given a much more abundant clone one base away, this may be a read error. The chain has TRBV9 and TRBJ2-7; no clear D. Germline CDR1 SGDLS, CDR2 YYNGEE. The CDR3 length is 15 residues. CDR3 protein: CASSVEPNNLYEKYF. For the CDR3, the DNA is TGTGCCAGCAGCGTAGAGCCCAACAACCTCTACGAGAAGTACTTC.

In this sample, this clonotype turned up many times. One junction end disagrees with the germline gene, perhaps due to a read error. V and J are TRBV12-3 or TRBV12-4 and TRBJ2-7, with D perhaps being TRBD1 or TRBD2 (6 bases each). The CDR3 is 14 residues long. CDR3 in DNA: TGTGCCGGCAGCTTACAGGGTAAGGGAGGCGAGCAGTACTTC. This codes for CAGSLQGKGGEQYF.

This clonotype was picked up many times. The gene calls are TRBV6-1 and TRBJ2-7; no firm D call. Trimming removed 6 bases at V and 5 bases at J, with 11 bases between. Germline assignment: CDR1 MNHNS and CDR2 SASEGT. This CDR3 contains 12 residues. In DNA, the CDR3 is TGTGCCAGCAGCGACCGAAAGGACGAGCAGTACTTC. This gives the protein CASSDRKDEQYF.

This clonotype was found many times. This chain uses TRBV4-2 with TRBJ1-2, with a weak D call TRBD1 (5 bases). The length of the CDR3 is 16 residues. Deletions cut 1 base from V and 4 bases from J, with 16 bases between. Germline loops: CDR1 LGHNA, CDR2 YNFKEQ. CDR3 sequence: CASSQVGRTYFYGYTF. In DNA form, the CDR3 reads TGTGCCAGCAGCCAAGTGGGGCGGACTTACTTCTATGGCTACACCTTC.